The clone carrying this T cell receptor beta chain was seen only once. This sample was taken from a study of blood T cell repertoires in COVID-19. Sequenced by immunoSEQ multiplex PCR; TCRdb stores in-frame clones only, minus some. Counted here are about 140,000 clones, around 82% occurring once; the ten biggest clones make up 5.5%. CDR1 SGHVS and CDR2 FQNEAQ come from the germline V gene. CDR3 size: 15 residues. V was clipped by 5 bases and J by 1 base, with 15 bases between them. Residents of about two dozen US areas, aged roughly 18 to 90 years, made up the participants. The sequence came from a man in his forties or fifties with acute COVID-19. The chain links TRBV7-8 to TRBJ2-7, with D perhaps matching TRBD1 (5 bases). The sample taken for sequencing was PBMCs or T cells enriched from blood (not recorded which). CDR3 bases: TGTGCCAGCAGCGCCACAGGAATATATTCCTACGAGCAGTACTTC. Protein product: CASSATGIYSYEQYF.